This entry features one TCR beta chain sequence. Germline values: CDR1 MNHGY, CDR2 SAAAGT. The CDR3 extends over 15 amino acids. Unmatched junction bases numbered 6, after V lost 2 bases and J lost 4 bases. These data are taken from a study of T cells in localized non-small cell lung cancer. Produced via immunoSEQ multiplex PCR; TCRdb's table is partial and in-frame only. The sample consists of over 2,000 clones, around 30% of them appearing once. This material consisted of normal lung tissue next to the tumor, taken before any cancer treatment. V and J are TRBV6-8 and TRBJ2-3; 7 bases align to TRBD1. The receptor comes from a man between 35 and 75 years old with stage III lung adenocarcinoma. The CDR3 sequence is CASSYPSGQPDTQYF. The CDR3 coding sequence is TGTGCCAGCAGTTACCCTTCGGGACAGCCAGATACGCAGTATTTT.